This is a list of T cell receptor beta chains from one sample in a study of cytomegalovirus exposure and HLA in healthy donors. Measured with immunoSEQ multiplex PCR; TCRdb has only the in-frame clones, and not every one. The sample has fewer than 150,000 clones, approximately 71% seen once. Sequenced material: PBMCs. These receptors were obtained from a young man in good health and CMV-seronegative. CDR3s include the opening cysteine and the closing phenylalanine or tryptophan. Fields, in order: clone size, D gene, J gene, CDR3 length, V gene, CDR3 DNA, CDR3 protein. The D gene is left open where the match is weak. Clone size appears in some rows only: once, few, many, or a class for an expanded clone.

abundance: NA
d_gene: TRBD2
j_gene: TRBJ2-3
len: 18
v_gene: TRBV5-1
CDR3nt: TGCGCCAGCAGCCCCCCAAGAGCGGGAGGGCCTGGGACAGATACGCAGTATTTT
CDR3aa: CASSPPRAGGPGTDTQYF

abundance: once
d_gene: TRBD2
j_gene: TRBJ2-1
len: 19
v_gene: TRBV5-1
CDR3nt: TGCGCCAGCAGCTTAACCTCGCGACTAGCGGGAGGGCCTTGGAATGAGCAGTTCTTC
CDR3aa: CASSLTSRLAGGPWNEQFF

abundance: few
d_gene: TRBD2
j_gene: TRBJ2-7
len: 15
v_gene: TRBV5-6
CDR3nt: TGTGCCAGCAGCTGGGGGGCACTAGCGGGAACCGAGCAGTACTTC
CDR3aa: CASSWGALAGTEQYF

abundance: NA
d_gene: TRBD2
j_gene: TRBJ2-3
len: 18
v_gene: TRBV7-3
CDR3nt: TGTGCCAGCAGCTCACACAACCCTCGACTAGCGGGACCGGATACGCAGTATTTT
CDR3aa: CASSSHNPRLAGPDTQYF

abundance: NA
d_gene: NA
j_gene: TRBJ2-5
len: 16
v_gene: TRBV12-1
CDR3nt: TGTGCCAGCAGCTTAATTAGCGGAGGCCGGTTGGAGACCCAGTACTTC
CDR3aa: CASSLISGGRLETQYF

abundance: NA
d_gene: NA
j_gene: TRBJ2-1
len: 15
v_gene: TRBV15
CDR3nt: TGTGCCACCAGCAGGGCCGACTCGACCTACAATGAGCAGTTCTTC
CDR3aa: CATSRADSTYNEQFF

abundance: NA
d_gene: TRBD2
j_gene: TRBJ2-7
len: 16
v_gene: TRBV7-9
CDR3nt: TGTGCCAGCAGTCCCCCGGCTGGACTAGCAGGTTACGAGCAGTACTTC
CDR3aa: CASSPPAGLAGYEQYF

abundance: NA
d_gene: TRBD1
j_gene: TRBJ1-1
len: 16
v_gene: TRBV7-9
CDR3nt: TGTGCCAGCAGCCTCACAGGGGGCGCGAGGAACACTGAAGCTTTCTTT
CDR3aa: CASSLTGGARNTEAFF

abundance: NA
d_gene: TRBD2
j_gene: TRBJ2-7
len: 16
v_gene: TRBV5-6
CDR3nt: TGTGCCAGCAGCTTGGCCCTAGCGGGAGATATGTACGAGCAGTACTTC
CDR3aa: CASSLALAGDMYEQYF

abundance: NA
d_gene: NA
j_gene: TRBJ2-7
len: 12
v_gene: TRBV12-5
CDR3nt: TGTGCTAGTGGTTTGACGGCCTACGAGCAGTACTTC
CDR3aa: CASGLTAYEQYF

abundance: NA
d_gene: TRBD2
j_gene: TRBJ2-5
len: 14
v_gene: TRBV6-5
CDR3nt: TGTGCCAGCAGTATAGCGGGAGGGCCGGAGACCCAGTACTTC
CDR3aa: CASSIAGGPETQYF

abundance: few
d_gene: TRBD2
j_gene: TRBJ2-2
len: 16
v_gene: TRBV2
CDR3nt: TGTGCCAGCAGTGAACTGGGGACTAGAGGTACCGGGGAGCTGTTTTTT
CDR3aa: CASSELGTRGTGELFF

abundance: NA
d_gene: NA
j_gene: TRBJ2-2
len: 15
v_gene: TRBV6-1
CDR3nt: TGTGCCAGCAGTGAAGTAAACGAGGGAAATGGGGAGCTGTTTTTT
CDR3aa: CASSEVNEGNGELFF

abundance: few
d_gene: NA
j_gene: TRBJ1-1
len: 13
v_gene: TRBV27
CDR3nt: TGTGCCAGCAGTTTTACGGGAATCACTGAAGCTTTCTTT
CDR3aa: CASSFTGITEAFF

abundance: NA
d_gene: NA
j_gene: TRBJ2-1
len: 11
v_gene: TRBV30
CDR3nt: TGTGCCTGGAGTGTACTCGATGAGCAGTTCTTC
CDR3aa: CAWSVLDEQFF

abundance: few
d_gene: TRBD2
j_gene: TRBJ2-6
len: 16
v_gene: TRBV19
CDR3nt: TGTGCCAGTAGTTGGGCTAGCGGGTCAGGGGCCAACGTCCTGACTTTC
CDR3aa: CASSWASGSGANVLTF

abundance: once
d_gene: NA
j_gene: TRBJ1-3
len: 13
v_gene: TRBV5-4
CDR3nt: TGTGCCAGCAGCTTGGCCGGGGGACACACCATATATTTT
CDR3aa: CASSLAGGHTIYF

abundance: NA
d_gene: NA
j_gene: TRBJ2-3
len: 15
v_gene: TRBV6-1
CDR3nt: TGTGCCAGCAGTGAAGCCCCGGGGATCACAGATACGCAGTATTTT
CDR3aa: CASSEAPGITDTQYF

abundance: NA
d_gene: NA
j_gene: TRBJ1-1
len: 16
v_gene: TRBV2
CDR3nt: TGTGCCAGCAGTGAAGCGCTTGCAGGGCGGAACACTGAAGCTTTCTTT
CDR3aa: CASSEALAGRNTEAFF

abundance: NA
d_gene: TRBD2
j_gene: TRBJ2-1
len: 15
v_gene: TRBV5-4
CDR3nt: TGTGCCAGCAGCACCGGGACTAGCGGGTACAATGAGCAGTTCTTC
CDR3aa: CASSTGTSGYNEQFF

abundance: NA
d_gene: NA
j_gene: TRBJ2-7
len: 16
v_gene: TRBV2
CDR3nt: TGTGCCAGCCGTGAAAGGCCCCTCGGACTAAACTACGAGCAGTACTTC
CDR3aa: CASRERPLGLNYEQYF

abundance: few
d_gene: NA
j_gene: TRBJ2-3
len: 11
v_gene: TRBV2
CDR3nt: TGTGCCAGCGGCGCGGCAGATACGCAGTATTTT
CDR3aa: CASGAADTQYF

abundance: NA
d_gene: NA
j_gene: TRBJ2-1
len: 10
v_gene: TRBV2
CDR3nt: TGTGCCAGCAGGAACATTGAGCAGTTCTTC
CDR3aa: CASRNIEQFF

abundance: NA
d_gene: TRBD2
j_gene: TRBJ2-2
len: 16
v_gene: TRBV5-1
CDR3nt: TGCGCCAGCAGCCCTGCGACTAGCGGGAAAACCGGGGAGCTGTTTTTT
CDR3aa: CASSPATSGKTGELFF

abundance: NA
d_gene: NA
j_gene: TRBJ2-1
len: 12
v_gene: TRBV29-1
CDR3nt: TGCAGCGTGGAGAACAGGGACAATGAGCAGTTCTTC
CDR3aa: CSVENRDNEQFF

abundance: NA
d_gene: NA
j_gene: TRBJ2-6
len: 16
v_gene: TRBV10-3
CDR3nt: TGTGCCATCAGTGGCGAGGCCGGCTCTGGGGCCAACGTCCTGACTTTC
CDR3aa: CAISGEAGSGANVLTF

abundance: NA
d_gene: TRBD2
j_gene: TRBJ2-7
len: 14
v_gene: TRBV19
CDR3nt: TGTGCCAGTAGTTTGGGACTAGCGTACTACGAGCAGTACTTC
CDR3aa: CASSLGLAYYEQYF

abundance: NA
d_gene: NA
j_gene: TRBJ2-7
len: 14
v_gene: TRBV6-5
CDR3nt: TGTGCCAGCAGTGACCCGGGGGGCGTCTACGAGCAGTACTTC
CDR3aa: CASSDPGGVYEQYF

abundance: few
d_gene: NA
j_gene: TRBJ2-1
len: 13
v_gene: TRBV11-2
CDR3nt: TGTGCCAGCAGCTTAGCTTACTACAATGAGCAGTTCTTC
CDR3aa: CASSLAYYNEQFF

abundance: NA
d_gene: NA
j_gene: TRBJ2-5
len: 13
v_gene: TRBV10-1
CDR3nt: TGCGCCAGCAGTGATCCGGGTGGGGAGACCCAGTACTTC
CDR3aa: CASSDPGGETQYF

abundance: NA
d_gene: TRBD1
j_gene: TRBJ2-7
len: 15
v_gene: TRBV6-5
CDR3nt: TGTGCCAGCAGCTACCGGGACAGACCTTCCTACGAGCAGTACTTC
CDR3aa: CASSYRDRPSYEQYF

abundance: NA
d_gene: NA
j_gene: TRBJ2-2
len: 16
v_gene: TRBV5-4
CDR3nt: TGTGCCAGCTCCACATGGGGGGGACACCGCACCGGGGAGCTGTTTTTT
CDR3aa: CASSTWGGHRTGELFF

abundance: NA
d_gene: NA
j_gene: TRBJ1-1
len: 15
v_gene: TRBV10-3
CDR3nt: TGTGCCATCACGCCAGATCAGGGTTGGAACACTGAAGCTTTCTTT
CDR3aa: CAITPDQGWNTEAFF

abundance: NA
d_gene: TRBD1
j_gene: TRBJ1-2
len: 14
v_gene: TRBV28
CDR3nt: TGTGCCACTGTAAGGGGGCAGGGGGTAAATGGCTACACCTTC
CDR3aa: CATVRGQGVNGYTF

abundance: NA
d_gene: NA
j_gene: TRBJ1-5
len: 17
v_gene: TRBV4-1
CDR3nt: TGCGCCAGCAGCCAAGATCTAAACGCGGCAGACAATCAGCCCCAGCATTTT
CDR3aa: CASSQDLNAADNQPQHF

abundance: NA
d_gene: TRBD1
j_gene: TRBJ2-7
len: 15
v_gene: TRBV7-8
CDR3nt: TGTGCCAGCAGCCTCGGGACAGGGGGGACCTACGAGCAGTACTTC
CDR3aa: CASSLGTGGTYEQYF

abundance: NA
d_gene: NA
j_gene: TRBJ1-4
len: 14
v_gene: TRBV7-9
CDR3nt: TGTGCCAGCAGCCCTGACAGTTCTAATGAAAAACTGTTTTTT
CDR3aa: CASSPDSSNEKLFF

abundance: NA
d_gene: NA
j_gene: TRBJ2-7
len: 14
v_gene: TRBV5-1
CDR3nt: TGCGCCAGCAGCTCAACTAGCTCCTCCTACGAGCAGTACTTC
CDR3aa: CASSSTSSSYEQYF

abundance: NA
d_gene: NA
j_gene: TRBJ1-1
len: 13
v_gene: TRBV6-5
CDR3nt: TGTGCCAGCAGTAGAGTATCAGGGTCTGAAGCTTTCTTT
CDR3aa: CASSRVSGSEAFF

abundance: NA
d_gene: NA
j_gene: TRBJ2-5
len: 17
v_gene: TRBV6-1
CDR3nt: TGTGCCAGCAGTGAATGGGCAGGGAATAATTTTCGGGAGACCCAGTACTTC
CDR3aa: CASSEWAGNNFRETQYF

abundance: few
d_gene: TRBD1
j_gene: TRBJ2-1
len: 15
v_gene: TRBV7-2
CDR3nt: TGTGCCAGCAGCTTAAAGGGACAGGTGGAGAATGAGCAGTTCTTC
CDR3aa: CASSLKGQVENEQFF

abundance: NA
d_gene: TRBD1
j_gene: TRBJ1-2
len: 14
v_gene: TRBV10-3
CDR3nt: TGTGCCATCAGTGATAGACAGGGGGCGGCTGGCTACACCTTC
CDR3aa: CAISDRQGAAGYTF

abundance: NA
d_gene: NA
j_gene: TRBJ1-5
len: 15
v_gene: TRBV16
CDR3nt: TGTGCCAGCAGCCAATCTTTCTCGGGAGATCAGCCCCAGCATTTT
CDR3aa: CASSQSFSGDQPQHF

abundance: NA
d_gene: NA
j_gene: TRBJ1-2
len: 14
v_gene: TRBV7-2
CDR3nt: TGTGCCAGCAGCGAAGCGACAGCCAGGGGTGGCTACACCTTC
CDR3aa: CASSEATARGGYTF

abundance: few
d_gene: TRBD2
j_gene: TRBJ2-2
len: 14
v_gene: TRBV13
CDR3nt: TGTGCCAGCAGCGGGCGGGAGGCCCCAGGGGAGCTGTTTTTT
CDR3aa: CASSGREAPGELFF

abundance: few
d_gene: NA
j_gene: TRBJ2-3
len: 17
v_gene: TRBV6-1
CDR3nt: TGTGCCAGCAGTGAATTGGGCCCTAGCAGAAACACAGATACGCAGTATTTT
CDR3aa: CASSELGPSRNTDTQYF

abundance: NA
d_gene: NA
j_gene: TRBJ1-4
len: 18
v_gene: TRBV5-8
CDR3nt: TGTGCCAGCAGCTTGGATGGGGTCTTATGGGGGCCGGGTGAAAAACTGTTTTTT
CDR3aa: CASSLDGVLWGPGEKLFF

abundance: NA
d_gene: NA
j_gene: TRBJ2-5
len: 12
v_gene: TRBV11-2
CDR3nt: TGTGCCAGCAGCTTAGTACAAGAGACCCAGTACTTC
CDR3aa: CASSLVQETQYF

abundance: NA
d_gene: NA
j_gene: TRBJ2-5
len: 13
v_gene: TRBV6-5
CDR3nt: TGTGCCAGCAGTGAGCGGGTCCAAGAGACCCAGTACTTC
CDR3aa: CASSERVQETQYF

abundance: NA
d_gene: NA
j_gene: TRBJ2-7
len: 15
v_gene: TRBV28
CDR3nt: TGTGCCAGCAGTCCTGTACTTAGTCTGTCCTACGAGCAGTACTTC
CDR3aa: CASSPVLSLSYEQYF

abundance: NA
d_gene: TRBD1
j_gene: TRBJ1-4
len: 17
v_gene: TRBV11-2
CDR3nt: TGTGCCAGCAGCACACGTACAGGGGCTTGGACTAATGAAAAACTGTTTTTT
CDR3aa: CASSTRTGAWTNEKLFF

abundance: NA
d_gene: NA
j_gene: TRBJ2-6
len: 15
v_gene: TRBV6-5
CDR3nt: TGTGCCAGCAGTCGTACAGGGTTTGGGGCCAACGTCCTGACTTTC
CDR3aa: CASSRTGFGANVLTF